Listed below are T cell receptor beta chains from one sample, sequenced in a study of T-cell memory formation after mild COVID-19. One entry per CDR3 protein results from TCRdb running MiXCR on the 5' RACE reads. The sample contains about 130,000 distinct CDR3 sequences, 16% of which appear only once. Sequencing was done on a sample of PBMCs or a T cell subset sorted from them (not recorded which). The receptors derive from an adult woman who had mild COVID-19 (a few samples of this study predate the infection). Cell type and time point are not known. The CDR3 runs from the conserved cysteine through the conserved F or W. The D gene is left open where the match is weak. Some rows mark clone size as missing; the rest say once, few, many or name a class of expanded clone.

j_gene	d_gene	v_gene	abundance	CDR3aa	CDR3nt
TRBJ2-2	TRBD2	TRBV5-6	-	CASSLAPLGLAGDTNTGELFF	TGTGCCAGCAGCTTGGCCCCCCTGGGACTAGCGGGGGACACGAACACCGGGGAGCTGTTTTTT
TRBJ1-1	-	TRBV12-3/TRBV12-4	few	CASTSLDSNTEAFF	TGTGCCAGCACTTCTTTGGACTCGAACACTGAAGCTTTCTTT
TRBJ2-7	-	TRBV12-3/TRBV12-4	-	CASRVGRFEPTYEQYF	TGTGCCAGCAGGGTCGGTCGATTTGAGCCTACCTACGAGCAGTACTTC
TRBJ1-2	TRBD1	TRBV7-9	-	CASSGWDRGDYGYTF	TGTGCCAGCAGCGGATGGGACAGGGGAGACTATGGCTACACCTTC
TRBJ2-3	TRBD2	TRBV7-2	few	CASSYTSGGHTDTQYF	TGTGCCAGCAGCTATACTAGCGGGGGGCACACAGATACGCAGTATTTT
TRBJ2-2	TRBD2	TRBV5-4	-	CASSLDAGVGGELFF	TGTGCCAGCAGCTTGGACGCGGGAGTCGGCGGGGAGCTGTTTTTT
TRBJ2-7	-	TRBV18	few	CASSPPNGYEQYF	TGTGCCAGCTCACCACCGAACGGGTACGAGCAGTACTTC
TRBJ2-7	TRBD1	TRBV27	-	CASSLRGTGGRYEQYF	TGTGCCAGCAGTTTAAGAGGGACAGGGGGCCGCTACGAGCAGTACTTC
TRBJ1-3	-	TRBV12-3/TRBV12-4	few	CASRPTGNGNTIYF	TGTGCCAGCAGGCCCACAGGGAATGGAAACACCATATATTTT
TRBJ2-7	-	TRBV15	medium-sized	CATSRDRGSYEQYF	TGTGCCACCAGCAGAGACCGGGGTAGCTACGAGCAGTACTTC
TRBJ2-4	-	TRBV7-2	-	CASSLSALAKNIQYF	TGTGCCAGCAGCCTCTCGGCTTTAGCCAAAAACATTCAGTACTTC
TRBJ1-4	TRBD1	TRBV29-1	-	CSAKNQGATNEKLFF	TGCAGCGCAAAAAACCAGGGGGCAACTAATGAAAAACTGTTTTTT
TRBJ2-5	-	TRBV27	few	CASSPLGLGGETQYF	TGTGCCAGCAGTCCCCTAGGGCTAGGTGGGGAGACCCAGTACTTC
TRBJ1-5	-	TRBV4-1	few	CASSQGSSSNQPQHF	TGCGCCAGCAGCCAAGGTAGTAGTAGCAATCAGCCCCAGCATTTT
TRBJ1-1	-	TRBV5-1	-	CASSLLGTEAFF	TGCGCCAGCAGCTTGCTGGGAACTGAAGCTTTCTTT
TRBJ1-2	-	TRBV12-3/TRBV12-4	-	CASSFESNYGYTF	TGTGCCAGCAGTTTCGAGTCAAACTATGGCTACACCTTC
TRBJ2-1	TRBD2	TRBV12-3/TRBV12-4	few	CASSLAAGGPGEQFF	TGTGCCAGCAGTTTGGCAGCGGGGGGGCCTGGTGAGCAGTTCTTC
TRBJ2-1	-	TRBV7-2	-	CASSLNTDLSYNEQFF	TGTGCCAGCAGCTTAAACACAGATCTGTCCTACAATGAGCAGTTCTTC
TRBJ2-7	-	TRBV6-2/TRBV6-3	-	CASSTGLSYEQYF	TGTGCCAGCAGTACAGGGTTGTCCTACGAGCAGTACTTC
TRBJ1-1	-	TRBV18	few	CASSLDRKNTEAFF	TGTGCCAGCTCACTGGACAGAAAGAACACTGAAGCTTTCTTT
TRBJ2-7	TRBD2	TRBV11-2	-	CASSLDQASGGTTRSYEQYF	TGTGCCAGCAGCTTAGATCAGGCTAGCGGGGGGACAACCCGCTCCTACGAGCAGTACTTC